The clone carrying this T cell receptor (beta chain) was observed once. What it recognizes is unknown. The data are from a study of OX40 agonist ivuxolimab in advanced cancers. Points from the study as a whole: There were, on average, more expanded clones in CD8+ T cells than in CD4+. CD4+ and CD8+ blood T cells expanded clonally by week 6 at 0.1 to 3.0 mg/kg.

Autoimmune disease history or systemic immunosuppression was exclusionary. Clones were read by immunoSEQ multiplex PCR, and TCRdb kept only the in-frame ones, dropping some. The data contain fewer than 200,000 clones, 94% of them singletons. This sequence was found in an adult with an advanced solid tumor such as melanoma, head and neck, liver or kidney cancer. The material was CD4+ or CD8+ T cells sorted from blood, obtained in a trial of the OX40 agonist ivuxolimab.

The CDR3 DNA is TGTGCCAGCCGCCCTTCGGGTACAACTAATGAAAAACTGTTTTTT. Its protein is CASRPSGTTNEKLFF. V is TRBV11-2 and J is TRBJ1-4, with D unresolved. From germline, CDR1 is SGHAT and CDR2 FQNNGV. Trimming took off 8 bases at V and 0 bases at J, with 13 bases between the two ends. This CDR3 region has 15 residues.